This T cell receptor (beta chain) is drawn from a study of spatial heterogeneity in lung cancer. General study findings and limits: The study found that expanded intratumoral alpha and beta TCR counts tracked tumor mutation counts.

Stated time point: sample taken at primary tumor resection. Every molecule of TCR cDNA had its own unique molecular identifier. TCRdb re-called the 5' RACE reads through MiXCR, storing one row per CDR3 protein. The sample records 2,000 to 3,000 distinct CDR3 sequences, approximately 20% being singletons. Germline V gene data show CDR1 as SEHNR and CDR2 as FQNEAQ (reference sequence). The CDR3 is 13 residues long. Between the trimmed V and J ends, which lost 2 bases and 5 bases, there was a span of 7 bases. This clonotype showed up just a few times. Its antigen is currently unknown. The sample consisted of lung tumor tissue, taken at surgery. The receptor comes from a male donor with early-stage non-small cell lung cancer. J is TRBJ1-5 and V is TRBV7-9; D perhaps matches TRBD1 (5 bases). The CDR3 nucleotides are TGTGCCAGCAGCTTAACAGGCGATCAGCCCCAGCATTTT. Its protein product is CASSLTGDQPQHF.